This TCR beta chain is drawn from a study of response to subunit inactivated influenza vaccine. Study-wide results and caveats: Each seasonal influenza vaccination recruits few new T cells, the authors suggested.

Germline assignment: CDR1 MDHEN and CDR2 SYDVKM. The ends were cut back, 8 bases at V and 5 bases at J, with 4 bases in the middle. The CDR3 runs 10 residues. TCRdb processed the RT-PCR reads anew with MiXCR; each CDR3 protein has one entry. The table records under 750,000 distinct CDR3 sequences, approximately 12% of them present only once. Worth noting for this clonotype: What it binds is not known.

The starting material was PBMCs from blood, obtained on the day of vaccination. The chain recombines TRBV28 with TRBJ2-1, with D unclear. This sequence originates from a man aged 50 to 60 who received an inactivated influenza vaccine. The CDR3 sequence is CASGNNEQFF. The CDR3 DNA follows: TGTGCCAGCGGAAACAATGAGCAGTTCTTC.